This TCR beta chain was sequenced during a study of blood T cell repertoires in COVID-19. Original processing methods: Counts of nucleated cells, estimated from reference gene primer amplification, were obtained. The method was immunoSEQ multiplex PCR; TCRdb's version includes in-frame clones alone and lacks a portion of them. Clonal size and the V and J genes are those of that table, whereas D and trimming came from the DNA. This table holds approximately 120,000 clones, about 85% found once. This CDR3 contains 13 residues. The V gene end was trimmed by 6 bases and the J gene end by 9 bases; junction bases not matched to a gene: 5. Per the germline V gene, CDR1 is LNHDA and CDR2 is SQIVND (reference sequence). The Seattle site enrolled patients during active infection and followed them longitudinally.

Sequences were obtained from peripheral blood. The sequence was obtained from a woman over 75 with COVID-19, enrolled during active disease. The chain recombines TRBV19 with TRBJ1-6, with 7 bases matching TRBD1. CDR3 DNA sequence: TGTGCCAGTAGGACAGGGAATTCTTCACCCCTCCACTTT. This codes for CASRTGNSSPLHF. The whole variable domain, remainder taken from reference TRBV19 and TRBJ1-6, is DGGITQSPKYLFRKEGQNVTLSCEQNLNHDAMYWYRQDPGQGLRLIYYSQIVNDFQKGDIAEGYSVSREKKESFPLTVTSAQKNPTAFYLCASRTGNSSPLHFGNGTRLTVT.